A selection of T cell receptor beta chains follows, all from one sample in a study of T cell responses to AZD1222 COVID-19 vaccine. Sequencing used immunoSEQ multiplex PCR; TCRdb keeps in-frame clones, though not all of them. Among about 110,000 clones listed, around nine tenths were seen once. Source: peripheral blood, taken on day 0 of AZD1222 vaccination. The receptors shown here come from an adult in good health. CDR3s leave out the opening cysteine and the closing phenylalanine or tryptophan. The D gene is left open where the match is weak.

J gene: TRBJ2-3
D gene: -
V gene: TRBV19
CDR3 length: 11
CDR3 protein: ASSKSGTDTQY

J gene: TRBJ2-5
D gene: TRBD2
V gene: TRBV7-7
CDR3 length: 13
CDR3 protein: ASSLKSGGQETQY

J gene: TRBJ2-7
D gene: -
V gene: TRBV25-1
CDR3 length: 12
CDR3 protein: ASSRTAASYEQY

J gene: TRBJ1-1
D gene: -
V gene: TRBV5-1
CDR3 length: 13
CDR3 protein: ASSSKTRGNTEAF

J gene: TRBJ2-7
D gene: TRBD1
V gene: TRBV28
CDR3 length: 14
CDR3 protein: AIRDSYLLRGYEQY

J gene: TRBJ1-5
D gene: -
V gene: TRBV30
CDR3 length: 11
CDR3 protein: AWSPGINQPQH

J gene: TRBJ1-4
D gene: -
V gene: TRBV7-2
CDR3 length: 14
CDR3 protein: ASSYSMFQGTEKLF

J gene: TRBJ1-1
D gene: -
V gene: TRBV14
CDR3 length: 11
CDR3 protein: ASSQGRYTEAF

J gene: TRBJ2-7
D gene: -
V gene: TRBV19
CDR3 length: 11
CDR3 protein: ASSIGASYEQY

J gene: TRBJ1-6
D gene: -
V gene: TRBV27
CDR3 length: 14
CDR3 protein: ASSLTQESYNSPLH

J gene: TRBJ1-4
D gene: TRBD1
V gene: TRBV5-5
CDR3 length: 12
CDR3 protein: ASSPRGIEEKLF

J gene: TRBJ1-4
D gene: TRBD1
V gene: TRBV5-4
CDR3 length: 11
CDR3 protein: ASSLTGDEKLF

J gene: TRBJ2-7
D gene: TRBD2
V gene: TRBV7-2
CDR3 length: 14
CDR3 protein: ASSLAVAGALYEQY

J gene: TRBJ1-4
D gene: -
V gene: TRBV27
CDR3 length: 14
CDR3 protein: ASSTQVGQNPEKLF

J gene: TRBJ1-2
D gene: TRBD1
V gene: TRBV5-1
CDR3 length: 11
CDR3 protein: ASSPQGLYGYT

J gene: TRBJ1-1
D gene: TRBD1
V gene: TRBV18
CDR3 length: 15
CDR3 protein: ASSPLDRGSGNTEAF

J gene: TRBJ1-1
D gene: TRBD1
V gene: TRBV7-2
CDR3 length: 14
CDR3 protein: ASSLATGGIGTEAF

J gene: TRBJ1-3
D gene: TRBD1
V gene: TRBV6-5
CDR3 length: 12
CDR3 protein: ASGTALSGNTIY

J gene: TRBJ2-1
D gene: TRBD2
V gene: TRBV6-1
CDR3 length: 15
CDR3 protein: ASSEGVAGGLPNEQF

J gene: TRBJ1-1
D gene: -
V gene: TRBV6-5
CDR3 length: 11
CDR3 protein: ASSYWVATEAF

J gene: TRBJ2-2
D gene: -
V gene: TRBV25-1
CDR3 length: 12
CDR3 protein: ASSDPVLTGELF

J gene: TRBJ1-2
D gene: -
V gene: TRBV28
CDR3 length: 13
CDR3 protein: ASSPHDILGYGYT

J gene: TRBJ1-1
D gene: -
V gene: TRBV5-1
CDR3 length: 14
CDR3 protein: ASRPDWSGGGTEAF

J gene: TRBJ2-2
D gene: -
V gene: TRBV28
CDR3 length: 12
CDR3 protein: ASSLRGGTGELF

J gene: TRBJ1-5
D gene: TRBD1
V gene: TRBV2
CDR3 length: 14
CDR3 protein: ASRYAGTGVNQPQH

J gene: TRBJ1-6
D gene: TRBD1
V gene: TRBV19
CDR3 length: 13
CDR3 protein: ASSIPGQGNSPLH

J gene: TRBJ2-1
D gene: -
V gene: TRBV5-1
CDR3 length: 13
CDR3 protein: ASSLVGPDFDEQF

J gene: TRBJ2-3
D gene: TRBD2
V gene: TRBV11-2
CDR3 length: 15
CDR3 protein: ASSLVRLAGYTDTQY

J gene: TRBJ1-5
D gene: TRBD1
V gene: TRBV6-5
CDR3 length: 12
CDR3 protein: ASTGTGSNQPQH

J gene: TRBJ1-6
D gene: -
V gene: TRBV5-1
CDR3 length: 13
CDR3 protein: ASSLVDRANSPLH

J gene: TRBJ2-6
D gene: TRBD1
V gene: TRBV18
CDR3 length: 13
CDR3 protein: ASSETGPGANVLT

J gene: TRBJ1-2
D gene: -
V gene: TRBV28
CDR3 length: 10
CDR3 protein: ASSLAAGGYT

J gene: TRBJ1-1
D gene: -
V gene: TRBV19
CDR3 length: 12
CDR3 protein: ASRGRDWDTEAF

J gene: TRBJ1-1
D gene: -
V gene: TRBV7-7
CDR3 length: 11
CDR3 protein: ASSLTPGSEAF

J gene: TRBJ1-3
D gene: -
V gene: TRBV21-1
CDR3 length: 13
CDR3 protein: ASIPWRDAGNTIY

J gene: TRBJ2-5
D gene: -
V gene: TRBV2
CDR3 length: 12
CDR3 protein: ASSAGSPGETQY

J gene: TRBJ1-1
D gene: -
V gene: TRBV6-5
CDR3 length: 11
CDR3 protein: ASSLTGYTEAF

J gene: TRBJ2-3
D gene: TRBD2
V gene: TRBV28
CDR3 length: 16
CDR3 protein: ASSPFPLRGVGTDTQY

J gene: TRBJ1-2
D gene: -
V gene: TRBV14
CDR3 length: 13
CDR3 protein: ASSQVPGWNYGYT

J gene: TRBJ1-1
D gene: TRBD1
V gene: TRBV7-9
CDR3 length: 11
CDR3 protein: ASSLSGGVEAF

J gene: TRBJ1-5
D gene: -
V gene: TRBV6-5
CDR3 length: 10
CDR3 protein: ASSRPGQPQH

J gene: TRBJ1-1
D gene: -
V gene: TRBV6-4
CDR3 length: 11
CDR3 protein: ASSLRLNTEAF

J gene: TRBJ2-3
D gene: TRBD2
V gene: TRBV24-1
CDR3 length: 14
CDR3 protein: ATSHEGTGGPGGQY

J gene: TRBJ1-5
D gene: -
V gene: TRBV30
CDR3 length: 16
CDR3 protein: AWSPRRSRVYSNQPQH

J gene: TRBJ1-6
D gene: -
V gene: TRBV19
CDR3 length: 13
CDR3 protein: ASKPPGRDNSPLH

J gene: TRBJ1-1
D gene: -
V gene: TRBV29-1
CDR3 length: 9
CDR3 protein: SDTLRAEAF

J gene: TRBJ2-3
D gene: TRBD2
V gene: TRBV7-2
CDR3 length: 14
CDR3 protein: ASSLAGVGSFDTQY

J gene: TRBJ2-7
D gene: -
V gene: TRBV6-5
CDR3 length: 13
CDR3 protein: ASSLIGASSYEQY